These T cell receptor beta chains were read from a single sample in a study of T cells in Graves' hyperthyroidism and ophthalmopathy. TCRdb processed the multiplex PCR reads anew with MiXCR; each CDR3 protein has one entry. In the table there are 360,000 or so distinct CDR3 sequences, approximately 19% of which are singletons. Sequencing was done on a sample of blood. These receptors all come from a woman in her late teens or twenties with Graves' hyperthyroidism. Each CDR3 is given with its conserved first and last residue. A D gene is named only where the DNA matches it firmly. Clone size is shown for a subset of rows, as once, few, many or a class of expanded clone.

clone_size | d_call | j_call | v_call | cdr3_nt | cdr3_aa
many | NA | TRBJ1-2 | TRBV12-3/TRBV12-4 | TGTGCCAGCAGTTTAGATTCCCAGGGTTGGGGCTATGGCTACACCTTC | CASSLDSQGWGYGYTF
many | TRBD1 | TRBJ2-7 | TRBV28 | TGTGCCAGCAGTGAGGGACAGACCTACGAGCAGTACTTC | CASSEGQTYEQYF
few | TRBD1 | TRBJ2-2 | TRBV10-3 | TGTGCCATCAGTGAGACAGGGGCGAACACCGGGGAGCTGTTTTTT | CAISETGANTGELFF
once | NA | TRBJ2-5 | TRBV2 | TGTGCCAGCAGCGTAGAGTACCAAGAGACCCAGTACTTC | CASSVEYQETQYF
many | NA | TRBJ1-1 | TRBV25-1 | TGTGCCAACCTCAGGAAAGGGGTCGACACTGAAGCTTTCTTT | CANLRKGVDTEAFF
many | NA | TRBJ1-1 | TRBV6-1 | TGTGCCAGCAGTGGGGGGCAGGCTACTGAAGCTTTCTTT | CASSGGQATEAFF
NA | NA | TRBJ1-1 | TRBV30 | TGTGCCTGGAGGGGACGGGGTTATTTGAACACTGAAGCTTTCTTT | CAWRGRGYLNTEAFF
few | TRBD1 | TRBJ1-1 | TRBV12-3/TRBV12-4 | TGTGCCACAGGACAGGGGGCCCGGACTGAAGCTTTCTTT | CATGQGARTEAFF
many | TRBD1 | TRBJ1-6 | TRBV29-1 | TGCAGCGTTGGTGCAGGGGGGAATTCACCCCTCCACTTT | CSVGAGGNSPLHF
NA | TRBD2 | TRBJ2-7 | TRBV11-2 | TGTGCCAGCAGCTTGGGACTAGCTCTCGAGCAGTACTTC | CASSLGLALEQYF
NA | NA | TRBJ1-2 | TRBV28 | TGTGCCAGCAGTTTGTTACAACAGGGCTACACCTTC | CASSLLQQGYTF
once | TRBD1 | TRBJ1-3 | TRBV6-2/TRBV6-3 | TGTGCCAGCAGGGAGGGGGCTCGGGCTGGAAACACCATATATTTT | CASREGARAGNTIYF
NA | NA | TRBJ1-2 | TRBV30 | TGTGCCCAGAACGGGGGTAACTATGGCTACACCTTC | CAQNGGNYGYTF
NA | NA | TRBJ2-7 | TRBV6-5 | TGTGCCAGCAGTTATGGATCATTCTCCTACGAGCAGTACTTC | CASSYGSFSYEQYF
NA | NA | TRBJ1-1 | TRBV12-3/TRBV12-4 | TGTGCCAGCAGTCTCGGACCCGACACTGAAGCTTTCTTT | CASSLGPDTEAFF
many | NA | TRBJ1-1 | TRBV7-8 | TGTGCCAGCACCGAGGCGGTTGACACTGAAGCTTTCTTT | CASTEAVDTEAFF
many | NA | TRBJ1-1 | TRBV7-3 | TGTGCCAGCAGCGTAGATACTAACACTGAAGCTTTCTTT | CASSVDTNTEAFF
many | NA | TRBJ1-1 | TRBV2 | TGTGCCAGCAGCGACTGGGGCAGCGCTTTCTTT | CASSDWGSAFF
many | NA | TRBJ2-5 | TRBV4-1 | TGCGCCAGCAGCCAAGATTCCGGAGGGAAGACCCAGTACTTC | CASSQDSGGKTQYF
NA | TRBD1 | TRBJ2-7 | TRBV6-2/TRBV6-3 | TGTGCCAGCAGTTCCCTACAGGGGATTCTAAGAACCTACGAGCAGTACTTC | CASSSLQGILRTYEQYF